This T cell receptor beta chain stems from a study of T cells and Merkel cell carcinoma outcomes. Notes on the study in general: Merkel cell carcinoma outcomes were reportedly predicted by repertoire and T-cell density.

In regard to this clone: Its antigen is currently unknown.

The V segment lost 4 bases and the J segment 2 bases; nucleotides outside the gene matches: 7. Germline V gene data show CDR1 as SGDLS and CDR2 as YYNGEE. This CDR3 comprises 15 residues. TCRdb keeps only in-frame clones here, not all; method: immunoSEQ multiplex PCR. The sample lists about 140 clones; 95% to 98% were seen once. The receptor's source is a human donor with Merkel cell carcinoma. The rearrangement links TRBV9 to TRBJ2-7; the match to TRBD1 covers 9 bases. Sequenced input: tumor tissue from Merkel cell carcinoma. The chain's CDR3 is CASSPTGGPTYEQYF. The CDR3 nucleotides are TGTGCCAGCAGCCCAACAGGGGGCCCAACCTACGAGCAGTACTTC.